These 15 T cell receptor beta chains were all obtained from the same sample, sequenced in a study of graft-versus-host responses after intestinal transplantation. Clones were sequenced by immunoSEQ multiplex PCR, and TCRdb holds only the in-frame ones, with some missing. The sample lists about 94,000 clones, about 91% occurring once. Antigens of these TCRs are unknown. Specimen: unstimulated CD8+ T cells sorted from spleen or lymph node cells, collected before intestinal transplant. The receptors were gathered from a human donor who received an intestinal transplant.

The genes are TRBV28 and TRBJ2-7, with 9 bases that match TRBD1. This CDR3 region has 13 residues. Germline trimming cut 7 bases from V and 5 bases from J; bases unmatched to any gene: 6. Germline lookup yields CDR1 MDHEN and CDR2 SYDVKM. As DNA, the CDR3 is TGTGCCAGCAAAGGGACAGGGAAAAACGAGCAGTACTTC. Translated: CASKGTGKNEQYF. Complete variable domain (other parts from reference TRBV28 and TRBJ2-7): DVKVTQSSRYLVKRTGEKVFLECVQDMDHENMFWYRQDPGLGLRLIYFSYDVKMKEKGDIPEGYSVSREKKERFSLILESASTNQTSMYLCASKGTGKNEQYFGPGTRLTVT.

This rearrangement joins TRBV19 to TRBJ2-7, with 9 bases lining up with TRBD1. CDR3 length: 14 residues. The V gene end was trimmed by 5 bases and the J gene end by 6 bases; junction bases not matched to a gene: 8. Germline V gives CDR1 LNHDA, CDR2 SQIVND (reference sequence). The chain's CDR3 is CASSPGTGMSEQYF. In nucleotides, the CDR3 is TGTGCCAGTAGTCCCGGGACAGGGATGAGCGAGCAGTACTTC.

This clone was seen only once. This chain joins TRBV7-9 and TRBJ2-2; perhaps TRBD2 as D (6 bases). V was pared by 6 bases and J by 3 bases, with 14 bases between. The CDR3 consists of 15 residues. Germline V gives CDR1 SEHNR, CDR2 FQNEAQ (reference sequence). The CDR3: CASRAGTPYTGELFF. The CDR3 DNA follows: TGTGCCAGCAGAGCCGGGACTCCATACACCGGGGAGCTGTTTTTT. Variable domain in full (rest from reference TRBV7-9 and TRBJ2-2): DTGVSQNPRHKITKRGQNVTFRCDPISEHNRLYWYRQTLGQGPEFLTYFQNEAQLEKSRLLSDRFSAERPKGSFSTLEIQRTEQGDSAMYLCASRAGTPYTGELFFGEGSRLTVL.

The chain links TRBV5-5 to TRBJ2-1, with 7 bases aligning to TRBD1. The V segment lost 0 bases and the J segment 8 bases; nucleotides outside the gene matches: 5. Germline CDR1 SGHKS, CDR2 YYEKEE (reference sequence). The CDR3 length is 14 residues. Written as DNA, the CDR3 is TGTGCCAGCAGCTTGGAATCCCAGGGGGATGAGCAGTTCTTC. Its protein is CASSLESQGDEQFF.

J is TRBJ1-1 and V is TRBV19, with D unclear. Trimming pared 4 bases from V and 6 bases from J, leaving 12 bases between. The CDR3 loop spans 13 amino acids. CDR1 is LNHDA and CDR2 is SQIVND in the germline V gene (reference sequence). This CDR3 reads CASSNTPGSEAFF. The DNA of the CDR3 is TGTGCCAGTAGTAACACCCCGGGGTCTGAAGCTTTCTTT. Together with reference TRBV19 and TRBJ1-1, the CDR3 gives the full variable domain: DGGITQSPKYLFRKEGQNVTLSCEQNLNHDAMYWYRQDPGQGLRLIYYSQIVNDFQKGDIAEGYSVSREKKESFPLTVTSAQKNPTAFYLCASSNTPGSEAFFGQGTRLTVV.

Written as DNA, the CDR3 is TGCGCCAGCAGCCTGGTTATGGCGGGGGGCGATGAGCAGTTCTTC. This sequence encodes CASSLVMAGGDEQFF. The chain links TRBV4-1 to TRBJ2-1; 8 nucleotides agree with TRBD2. Germline loops: CDR1 MGHRA, CDR2 YSYEKL. V shed 4 bases and J 8 bases; nucleotides not matched to a gene: 10. The CDR3 has 15 amino acids.

V gene TRBV5-1 combines with J gene TRBJ1-2; 7 nucleotides agree with TRBD1. Trimming took 0 bases from V and 5 from J; bases not matched to a gene: 4. The CDR3 has 14 amino acids. CDR1 SGHRS and CDR2 YFSETQ come from the germline V gene. CDR3 sequence reads: CASSLGQGTYGYTF. CDR3 bases: TGCGCCAGCAGCTTGGGACAGGGAACGTATGGCTACACCTTC. The entire variable domain, with the rest obtained from reference TRBV5-1 and TRBJ1-2, is as follows: KAGVTQTPRYLIKTRGQQVTLSCSPISGHRSVSWYQQTPGQGLQFLFEYFSETQRNKGNFPGRFSGRQFSNSRSEMNVSTLELGDSALYLCASSLGQGTYGYTFGSGTRLTVV.

The chain employs TRBV6-5 and TRBJ1-2; 8 bases align to TRBD1. Germline V gene data show CDR1 as MNHEY and CDR2 as SVGAGI. The CDR3 loop spans 13 amino acids. J gave up 3 bases and V 4 bases, and 1 base lay outside the gene matches. This CDR3 is CASSSTGDYGYTF. In DNA, the CDR3 is TGTGCCAGCAGTTCGACAGGGGACTATGGCTACACCTTC.

V is TRBV19 and J is TRBJ2-1, with D maybe TRBD2 (5 bases). Germline CDR1 LNHDA, CDR2 SQIVND (reference sequence). V was pared by 5 bases and J by 8 bases, with 13 bases between. The length of the CDR3 is 13 residues. Here the CDR3 DNA reads TGTGCCAGTAGTGACCGGGATTACGATGAGCAGTTCTTC. This translates into CASSDRDYDEQFF.

The rearrangement links TRBV2 to TRBJ1-4; TRBD1 might be the D (5 bases). With 3 bases removed from V and 5 bases from J, the gap between germline ends came to 13 bases. The CDR3 consists of 15 residues. CDR1 and CDR2 from the germline V gene are SNHLY and FYNNEI. CDR3: CASSEGEGLNEKLFF. CDR3 in DNA: TGTGCCAGCAGTGAGGGGGAGGGGTTAAATGAAAAACTGTTTTTT. The whole variable domain, filled in from reference TRBV2 and TRBJ1-4, reads EPEVTQTPSHQVTQMGQEVILRCVPISNHLYFYWYRQILGQKVEFLVSFYNNEISEKSEIFDDQFSVERPDGSNFTLKIRSTKLEDSAMYFCASSEGEGLNEKLFFGSGTQLSVL.

This clone was detected once. This chain links TRBV7-2 with TRBJ2-7, with D maybe TRBD1 (5 bases). Germline V CDR1 and CDR2: SGHTA, FQGNSA. This CDR3 has 12 residues. Trimming took off 5 bases at V and 1 base at J, with 6 bases between the two ends. For the CDR3, the DNA is TGTGCCAGCAGCCCAGGGTCCTACGAGCAGTACTTC. Translating gives CASSPGSYEQYF. Using reference TRBV7-2 and TRBJ2-7 for the parts outside the CDR3, the full variable domain is GAGVSQSPSNKVTEKGKDVELRCDPISGHTALYWYRQSLGQGLEFLIYFQGNSAPDKSGLPSDRFSAERTGGSVSTLTIQRTQQEDSAVYLCASSPGSYEQYFGPGTRLTVT.

The chain uses TRBV28 and TRBJ2-7; 10 nucleotides line up with TRBD2. V shed 3 bases and J 0 bases; nucleotides not matched to a gene: 5. CDR3 length equals 16 residues. CDR1 and CDR2 from the germline V gene are MDHEN and SYDVKM. CDR3 sequence (DNA): TGTGCCAGCAGTTTGGGACTAGCGATGAGCTCCTACGAGCAGTACTTC. This translates into CASSLGLAMSSYEQYF.

This chain links TRBV29-1 with TRBJ1-2; TRBD1 might be the D (5 bases). V gave up 6 bases and J gave up 7 bases, with 15 bases separating them. Per the germline V gene, CDR1 is SQVTM and CDR2 is ANQGSEA. CDR3 length: 12 amino acids. The DNA for the CDR3 is TGCAGCGTGGCCGGGGGGATTGGTGGCTACACCTTC. As protein: CSVAGGIGGYTF. Supplemented by reference TRBV29-1 and TRBJ1-2, the full variable domain reads SAVISQKPSRDICQRGTSLTIQCQVDSQVTMMFWYRQQPGQSLTLIATANQGSEATYESGFVIDKFPISRPNLTFSTLTVSNMSPEDSSIYLCSVAGGIGGYTFGSGTRLTVV.

The chain joins TRBV6-5 to TRBJ1-1; TRBD1 might be the D (5 bases). CDR1 is MNHEY, CDR2 SVGAGI, per germline. This CDR3 region has 16 residues. The V end was cut by 4 bases, the J end by 0 bases, with 15 bases between. The CDR3 is CASSSPPDTLNTEAFF. In DNA, the CDR3 is TGTGCCAGCAGTTCTCCCCCGGACACCCTGAACACTGAAGCTTTCTTT.

V and J are TRBV7-2 and TRBJ2-3, with D unresolved. V lost 4 bases to trimming and J lost 3 bases, with 2 bases between them. The CDR3 is 11 residues long. Germline loops: CDR1 SGHTA, CDR2 FQGNSA. The CDR3 DNA reads as TGTGCCAGCAGCTCTACAGATACGCAGTATTTT. Its translation: CASSSTDTQYF.